The present entry profiles one T cell receptor (beta chain) with its context. Between the trimmed V and J ends, which lost 1 base and 8 bases, there was a span of 24 bases. Germline V gene sequence: CDR1 SGHRS, CDR2 YFSETQ. The CDR3 has 17 amino acids. Via MiXCR, TCRdb re-called the RT-PCR reads, giving one row per CDR3 protein. The sample has 650,000 to 800,000 distinct CDR3 sequences, 12% to 15% seen once. This clonotype was sampled from a female donor in good health, serving as a healthy control. Sample: memory CD4+ T cells from blood. The chain has TRBV5-1 and TRBJ1-1; D may be TRBD1 (5 bases). The CDR3 protein is CASSLTPSGTGATEAFF. As DNA, the CDR3 is TGCGCCAGCAGCTTGACCCCCAGCGGGACCGGGGCGACCGAAGCTTTCTTT.